Each of the 15 T cell receptor beta chains below was sequenced from the same sample in a study of T cells in Graves' hyperthyroidism and ophthalmopathy. The investigators amplified TCR beta CDR3 regions from RNA transcripts. The HTBI primer set drove a first-round RT-PCR of the TCR CDR3. TCRdb recomputed calls from the multiplex PCR reads with MiXCR, one row per CDR3 protein. The sample yields 550,000 to 600,000 distinct CDR3 sequences, more than 13% seen once. Sample: blood. These TCRs come from a woman between 18 and 30 years old with Graves' ophthalmopathy.

Ten or more counts support this clonotype. This rearrangement joins TRBV20-1 to TRBJ2-3; possible D gene TRBD2, 7 bases. V lost 0 bases and J lost 4, with 8 bases in between. CDR1 and CDR2 (germline): DFQATT, SNEGSKA (reference sequence). CDR3 length: 13 amino acids. The chain's CDR3 is CSAREGGADTQYF. CDR3 in DNA: TGCAGTGCTAGAGAAGGGGGGGCAGATACGCAGTATTTT.

This clonotype was counted ten times or more. The chain joins TRBV6-2 or TRBV6-3 to TRBJ2-1, with 11 bases identical to TRBD2. Per the germline V gene, CDR1 is MNHEY and CDR2 is SVGEGT. The CDR3 length is 14 residues. V lost 11 bases and J lost 4; bases outside the gene matches: 7. CDR3: CAGARTSGYNEQFF. The CDR3 coding sequence is TGTGCCGGAGCCCGGACTAGCGGGTACAATGAGCAGTTCTTC.

This clonotype was recorded many times. V usage is TRBV7-3 and J usage is TRBJ2-7; possible D gene TRBD2, 6 bases. Germline lookup yields CDR1 SGHTA and CDR2 FQGTGA. CDR3 length: 17 amino acids. V was shortened by 9 bases and J by 7 bases, with 31 bases between the two germline ends. Here the CDR3 DNA reads TGTGCCAGACCGTTCAGCGGGCCCACACCCGGACTACGGGAGCAGTACTTC. It is translated as CARPFSGPTPGLREQYF.

Many counts were recorded for this clonotype. The V and J genes are TRBV20-1 and TRBJ1-2, with D possibly TRBD1 on 6 matching bases. The CDR3 spans 13 residues. Germline values: CDR1 DFQATT, CDR2 SNEGSKA (reference sequence). Trimming shortened V by 0 bases and J by 6 bases, and 11 bases separated the two germline ends. The CDR3 reads CSARDRAGDGYTF. The CDR3 coding sequence is TGCAGTGCTAGAGATAGAGCAGGGGATGGCTACACCTTC.

The chain is built from TRBV20-1 and TRBJ2-1, with 11 bases fitting TRBD2. The length of the CDR3 is 19 residues. The germline V gene has CDR1 DFQATT and CDR2 SNEGSKA (reference sequence). The trim removed 6 bases at V and 2 bases at J, leaving 18 bases unmatched. The CDR3 loop reads CSANWGLASGRSAYNEQFF. In DNA form, the CDR3 reads TGCAGTGCCAATTGGGGCTTGGCTAGCGGGAGGAGTGCCTACAATGAGCAGTTCTTC.

This clonotype was seen ten or more times. The chain joins TRBV24-1 to TRBJ2-1; D might be TRBD2 (6 bases). This CDR3 comprises 15 residues. With 1 base removed from V and 1 base from J, the gap between germline ends came to 7 bases. The germline V gene has CDR1 KGHDR and CDR2 SFDVKD. The CDR3 reads CATSDFAGSYNEQFF. CDR3 nucleotides: TGTGCCACCAGTGATTTTGCGGGGTCCTACAATGAGCAGTTCTTC.

This clonotype was seen many times. This chain joins TRBV18 and TRBJ1-1, with 8 bases that match TRBD1. This CDR3 comprises 14 residues. The J segment lost 4 bases and the V segment lost 3 bases, leaving 4 bases of the junction unmatched. Germline V gene lookup returns CDR1 KGHSH and CDR2 LQKENI. CDR3 sequence (DNA): TGTGCCAGCTCACCGACAGGGGAGGGCACTGAAGCTTTCTTT. This encodes CASSPTGEGTEAFF.

This sequence joins TRBV6-2 or TRBV6-3 and TRBJ2-3, with 12 bases matching TRBD2. Germline CDR1 is MNHEY and CDR2 is SVGEGT. The CDR3 consists of 16 residues. V lost 6 bases to trimming and J lost 1 base; unmatched junction nucleotides: 5. DNA for the CDR3: TGTGCCAGCAGAAGGTCTAGCGGGAGGGGCACAGATACGCAGTATTTT. Amino acid sequence: CASRRSSGRGTDTQYF.

This clonotype was seen ten or more times. The genes are TRBV28 and TRBJ2-6, with TRBD1 matching over 10 bases. CDR3 size: 17 residues. V shed 4 bases and J 0 bases; nucleotides not matched to a gene: 3. Germline-derived CDR1 and CDR2 are MDHEN and SYDVKM. CDR3 protein: CASSSGQGISGANVLTF. CDR3 sequence (DNA): TGTGCCAGCAGTTCGGGACAGGGGATCTCTGGGGCCAACGTCCTGACTTTC.

This clonotype was counted many times. V is TRBV7-2 and J is TRBJ1-3; 8 bases fit TRBD1. The V and J ends lost 6 bases and 2 bases, in that order; junction bases with no gene match: 6. CDR1 SGHTA and CDR2 FQGNSA come from the germline V gene. The CDR3 is 15 residues long. DNA for the CDR3: TGTGCCAGCAGTTTCTCGACAGGGGCTGGAAACACCATATATTTT. Its protein is CASSFSTGAGNTIYF.

This clonotype was found many times. The rearrangement links TRBV28 to TRBJ2-7; 7 bases align to TRBD2. The V gene end was trimmed by 8 bases and the J gene end by 0 bases; junction bases not matched to a gene: 10. Germline-derived CDR1 and CDR2 are MDHEN and SYDVKM. CDR3 length: 15 residues. DNA of the CDR3: TGTGCCAGCGCCCGGGGAGGGGCCGTCTCCTACGAGCAGTACTTC. Protein sequence: CASARGGAVSYEQYF.

This chain links TRBV6-5 with TRBJ1-2; TRBD1 matches 7 bases. V lost 1 base and J lost 0; bases outside the gene matches: 5. The germline CDR1 and CDR2 sequences are MNHEY and SVGAGI. There are 16 residues in the CDR3. CDR3 region: CASSYLQGPANYGYTF. In DNA, the CDR3 is TGTGCCAGCAGTTACTTACAGGGGCCAGCTAACTATGGCTACACCTTC.

V and J are TRBV3-1 and TRBJ2-4; a possible D gene is TRBD1 (5 bases). Germline CDR1 and CDR2: LGHDT and YNNKEL (reference sequence). The V and J ends lost 2 bases and 4 bases respectively, with 9 bases between them. The CDR3 has 14 residues. CDR3 protein: CASSQPGMKNIQYF. The CDR3 DNA follows: TGTGCCAGCAGCCAACCAGGGATGAAAAACATTCAGTACTTC. The variable domain in full, with the rest retrieved from reference TRBV3-1 and TRBJ2-4, is DTAVSQTPKYLVTQMGNDKSIKCEQNLGHDTMYWYKQDSKKFLKIMFSYNNKELIINETVPNRFSPKSPDKAHLNLHINSLELGDSAVYFCASSQPGMKNIQYFGAGTRLSVL.

This clonotype was seen at least ten times. The V call is TRBV6-1, the J call TRBJ2-7, with D perhaps matching TRBD1 (6 bases). CDR1 is MNHNS, CDR2 SASEGT, per germline. V lost 3 bases to trimming and J lost 1 base, with 10 bases between them. The CDR3 runs 14 residues. The CDR3 DNA is TGTGCCAGCAGTGACTCCAGGGGTTCCTACGAGCAGTACTTC. It translates to CASSDSRGSYEQYF.

The chain carries TRBV5-8 and TRBJ2-7; tentatively, D is TRBD1 (7 bases). This CDR3 contains 16 residues. Germline assignment: CDR1 SGHTS and CDR2 YDEGEE. The germline V and J ends were trimmed by 4 bases and 3 bases, with 20 bases remaining between them. This chain's CDR3 is CASSRGRAGGNYEQYF. The CDR3 nucleotides read TGTGCCAGCAGCCGAGGTAGGGCAGGGGGGAACTACGAGCAGTACTTC.